This entry lists 14 T cell receptor beta chains sequenced from one sample in a study of blood T cells in healthy people across ages. Then a second PCR, running about 6 to 11 cycles, was carried out with a sample-barcoded 5' primer and a J-beta primer mix. TCRdb fed the 5' RACE reads into MiXCR, producing one record per CDR3 protein. The sample lists over 600,000 distinct CDR3 sequences, about half occurring once. Sequencing input: blood. Receptor source: a man older than 75 in good health.

The chain uses TRBV5-1 and TRBJ2-3, with D perhaps assigned TRBD1 or TRBD2 (5 bases each). The ends were cut back, 4 bases at V and 0 bases at J, with 15 bases in the middle. Germline V gene lookup returns CDR1 SGHRS and CDR2 YFSETQ. This CDR3 region has 16 residues. The CDR3 protein is CASSRGRRISTDTQYF. DNA of the CDR3: TGCGCCAGCAGCAGGGGACGTAGAATTAGCACAGATACGCAGTATTTT.

This clonotype was counted between two and nine times. The rearrangement joins TRBV12-3 or TRBV12-4 to TRBJ2-3; no definite D call. V lost 5 bases to trimming and J lost 8 bases, with 8 bases between them. CDR3 length: 11 amino acids. Written as DNA, the CDR3 is TGTGCCAGCAGTACATTGGGTACGCAGTATTTT. Protein sequence: CASSTLGTQYF.

The chain links TRBV2 to TRBJ2-1, with a tentative D call TRBD1 (5 bases). CDR3 length equals 14 residues. V lost 8 bases and J 13 bases, leaving 24 bases between the germline ends. CDR1 is SNHLY and CDR2 is FYNNEI in the germline V gene. The CDR3 DNA sequence: TGTGCCAGCCCTATCGACAGCCTCCAAGAGACCCAGTTCTTC. Translation: CASPIDSLQETQFF.

This clonotype was recorded at least ten times. The chain has TRBV2 and TRBJ2-7; 7 nucleotides line up with TRBD1. CDR1 is SNHLY, CDR2 FYNNEI, per germline. CDR3 size: 13 residues. The V and J ends lost 4 bases and 2 bases, in that order; junction bases with no gene match: 2. The CDR3 is CASSGQGTYEQYF. The CDR3 DNA follows: TGTGCCAGCAGTGGACAGGGTACCTACGAGCAGTACTTC.

This clonotype has only a few counts. V usage is TRBV7-2 and J usage is TRBJ2-5, with 11 bases matching TRBD2. The CDR3 contains 16 residues. The germline V gene has CDR1 SGHTA and CDR2 FQGNSA. V shed 1 base and J 5 bases; nucleotides not matched to a gene: 6. The CDR3 nucleotides are TGTGCCAGCAGCTTAGAAATAGCGGGAGGGCCGGAGACCCAGTACTTC. This encodes CASSLEIAGGPETQYF. The full variable domain, in which reference TRBV7-2 and TRBJ2-5 provide the parts outside the CDR3, is GAGVSQSPSNKVTEKGKDVELRCDPISGHTALYWYRQSLGQGLEFLIYFQGNSAPDKSGLPSDRFSAERTGGSVSTLTIQRTQQEDSAVYLCASSLEIAGGPETQYFGPGTRLLVL.

In regard to this clonotype: One junction end disagrees with the germline gene, perhaps due to a read error. The gene calls are TRBV12-3 or TRBV12-4 and TRBJ2-5; D ambiguous. The CDR3 totals 13 residues. In DNA form, the CDR3 reads TGTGCCAGCGCCATGTCCTTCCAAGAGGCCCAGTACTTC. It codes for CASAMSFQEAQYF.

This clonotype was recorded a few times. This sequence joins TRBV20-1 and TRBJ2-2; the D gene could be TRBD1 or TRBD2 (5 bases each). This CDR3 is built from 17 residues. The V and J ends lost 0 bases and 3 bases respectively, with 17 bases between them. Germline V gene data show CDR1 as DFQATT and CDR2 as SNEGSKA (reference sequence). CDR3 in amino acids: CSARDENLGPDTGELFF. The CDR3 DNA follows: TGCAGTGCTAGAGATGAAAATTTGGGACCCGACACCGGGGAGCTGTTTTTT.

This clonotype was detected many times. The chain uses TRBV5-1 and TRBJ2-1; D is perhaps TRBD1 (5 bases). The CDR3 runs 15 residues. Trimming left V 4 bases short and J 4 bases short, with 15 bases between. Germline V gene data show CDR1 as SGHRS and CDR2 as YFSETQ. CDR3 coding DNA: TGCGCCAGCAGCCCCATAGCACAGGTTTACAATGAGCAGTTCTTC. Its translation is CASSPIAQVYNEQFF.

This clonotype was picked up a small number of times. The chain is built from TRBV5-1 and TRBJ2-1; maybe TRBD2 (6 bases). Germline-derived CDR1 and CDR2 are SGHRS and YFSETQ. The CDR3 spans 16 residues. Trimming stripped 1 base from V and 9 bases from J, with 20 bases between. CDR3 protein: CASSLFRLRELAEQFF. For the CDR3, the DNA is TGCGCCAGCAGCTTGTTCCGGTTGCGGGAACTCGCTGAGCAGTTCTTC.

This clonotype has just a few counts. V gene TRBV20-1 combines with J gene TRBJ2-5; 7 bases agree with TRBD1. The length of the CDR3 is 14 residues. V dropped 3 bases and J dropped 4; count of bases not matched to a gene: 8. The V gene's germline CDR1 is DFQATT and CDR2 SNEGSKA (reference sequence). The CDR3 sequence is CSASQTGRRETQYF. The CDR3, as DNA: TGCAGTGCTAGCCAGACAGGGCGGAGAGAGACCCAGTACTTC.

This clonotype turned up a few times. CDR3 amino acids: CASSLNGGQNTDTQYF. Written as DNA, the CDR3 is TGTGCCAGCAGCTTAAATGGGGGACAGAACACAGATACGCAGTATTTT. The V call is TRBV7-3, the J call TRBJ2-3; TRBD1 matches at 7 bases. Germline lookup yields CDR1 SGHTA and CDR2 FQGTGA. The ends lost 1 base at V and 2 bases at J; junction bases unmatched: 6. This CDR3 is 16 amino acids long.

This clonotype was detected a few times. The V and J genes are TRBV12-3 or TRBV12-4 and TRBJ2-5, with TRBD2 identical over 10 bases. The CDR3 consists of 16 residues. The trim removed 7 bases at V and 7 bases at J, leaving 15 bases unmatched. In DNA, the CDR3 is TGTGCCAGCACCCTCTCAACTAGCGGGATTGGAGGGACCCAGTACTTC. Translation: CASTLSTSGIGGTQYF.

This clonotype has a count of ten or more. This sequence joins TRBV20-1 and TRBJ1-5, with D maybe TRBD1 (5 bases). Germline-derived CDR1 and CDR2 are DFQATT and SNEGSKA (reference sequence). Deletions cut 6 bases from V and 2 bases from J, with 11 bases between. The length of the CDR3 is 13 residues. The CDR3 region has the DNA TGCAGTGCAAGGGGTTTCGGCAATCAGCCCCAGCATTTT. Its translation: CSARGFGNQPQHF.

The rearrangement links TRBV6-6 to TRBJ1-4; the D is unclear. The CDR3 extends over 13 amino acids. From germline, CDR1 is MNHNY and CDR2 SVGAGI (reference sequence). V shed 0 bases and J shed 8 bases, with 7 bases lying between them. The CDR3 sequence: CASSYSREEKLFF. The DNA for the CDR3 is TGTGCCAGCAGTTACTCGAGAGAAGAAAAACTGTTTTTT.